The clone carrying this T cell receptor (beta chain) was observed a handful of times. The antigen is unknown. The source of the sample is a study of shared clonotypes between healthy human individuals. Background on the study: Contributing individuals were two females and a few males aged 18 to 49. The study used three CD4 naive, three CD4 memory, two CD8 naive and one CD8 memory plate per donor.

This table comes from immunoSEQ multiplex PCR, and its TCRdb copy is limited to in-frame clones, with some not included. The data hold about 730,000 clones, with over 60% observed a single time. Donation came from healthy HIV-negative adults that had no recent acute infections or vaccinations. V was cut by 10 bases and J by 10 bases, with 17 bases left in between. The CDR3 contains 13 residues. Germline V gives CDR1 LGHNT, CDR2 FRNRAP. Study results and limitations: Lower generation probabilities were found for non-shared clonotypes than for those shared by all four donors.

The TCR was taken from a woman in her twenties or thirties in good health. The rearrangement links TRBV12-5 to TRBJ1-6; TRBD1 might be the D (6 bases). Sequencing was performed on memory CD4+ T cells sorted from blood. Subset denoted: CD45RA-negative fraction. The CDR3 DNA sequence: TGTGCTACTCCGGGGGGCAGGAAATCACCCCTCCACTTT. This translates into CATPGGRKSPLHF.